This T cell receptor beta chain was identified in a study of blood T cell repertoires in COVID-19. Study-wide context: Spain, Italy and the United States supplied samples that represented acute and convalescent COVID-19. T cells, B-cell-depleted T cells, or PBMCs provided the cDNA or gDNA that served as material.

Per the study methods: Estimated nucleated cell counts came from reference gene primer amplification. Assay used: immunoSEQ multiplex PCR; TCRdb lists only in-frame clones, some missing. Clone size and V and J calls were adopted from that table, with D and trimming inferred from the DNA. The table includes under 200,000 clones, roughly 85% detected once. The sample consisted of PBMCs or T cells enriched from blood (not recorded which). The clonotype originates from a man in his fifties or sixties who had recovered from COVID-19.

The CDR3 region has the DNA TGTGCCTGGAGCCGGACCGGGGGGGTCACTGAAGCTTTCTTT. This encodes CAWSRTGGVTEAFF. The rearrangement links TRBV30 to TRBJ1-1; tentatively, D is TRBD1 (5 bases). CDR1 is GTSNPN, CDR2 SVGIG, per germline (reference sequence). This CDR3 has 14 residues. Trimming stripped 3 bases from V and 4 bases from J, with 15 bases between.